Listed here are 17 T cell receptor beta chains from one sample, sequenced in a study of T-cell memory formation after mild COVID-19. From the 5' RACE reads, TCRdb called clonotypes with MiXCR, one entry per CDR3 protein. Found here are 300,000 or so distinct CDR3 sequences, around 15% of them singletons; the top ten hold less than 30%. Sequencing was done on a sample of PBMCs or a T cell subset sorted from them (not recorded which). The receptors originated from a man between 18 and 29 years old who had mild COVID-19 (a few samples of this study predate the infection). Cell type and time point are not known.

This clonotype showed up just a few times. The chain recombines TRBV29-1 with TRBJ1-1; TRBD1 matches at 10 bases. V gave up 6 bases and J gave up 11 bases; unmatched junction bases: 6. Germline assignment: CDR1 SQVTM and CDR2 ANQGSEA. The length of the CDR3 is 11 residues. As DNA, the CDR3 is TGCAGCGTCGGACAGGGGGACTCGGCTTTCTTT. It translates to CSVGQGDSAFF.

This clonotype occurred many times. The V gene is TRBV12-3 or TRBV12-4, the J gene TRBJ2-2, with unresolved D. The CDR3 sequence is 12 residues long. The V and J ends lost 2 bases and 6 bases respectively, with 4 bases between them. This chain's CDR3 is CASSLIAGELFF. The CDR3 coding sequence is TGTGCCAGCAGTTTAATCGCCGGGGAGCTGTTTTTT.

Only a few counts were recorded for this clonotype. V gene TRBV2 combines with J gene TRBJ2-5; D is unclear. Germline V CDR1 and CDR2: SNHLY, FYNNEI. V lost 9 bases to trimming and J lost 2 bases, with 13 bases between them. The CDR3 is 13 amino acids. The DNA of the CDR3 is TGTGCCAGTGACACAGCGCGGCAAGAGACCCAGTACTTC. The encoded protein is CASDTARQETQYF.

Here the CDR3 reads CASSQYGLLNTEAFF. As DNA, the CDR3 is TGTGCCAGCAGCCAATACGGTCTGCTAAACACTGAAGCTTTCTTT. This chain joins TRBV9 and TRBJ1-1; the D is unclear. The CDR3 runs to 15 residues. The V gene's germline CDR1 is SGDLS and CDR2 YYNGEE. V was clipped by 4 bases and J by 2 bases, with 15 bases between them.

Written as DNA, the CDR3 is TGTGCCAGCAGTTACTCCGGGACAGGGGTTAATCAGCCCCAGCATTTT. Translation: CASSYSGTGVNQPQHF. This chain links TRBV6-2 or TRBV6-3 with TRBJ1-5; TRBD1 matches at 10 bases. Germline CDR1 MNHEY, CDR2 SVGEGT. V was pared by 0 bases and J by 4 bases, with 3 bases of the junction left unmatched. The CDR3 contains 16 residues.

The V and J genes are TRBV7-3 and TRBJ2-1; 9 positions match TRBD2. Germline V gene data show CDR1 as SGHTA and CDR2 as FQGTGA. The CDR3 sequence is 20 residues long. V was pared by 0 bases and J by 0 bases, with 12 bases of the junction left unmatched. CDR3 loop: CASSLTLSGGIPSSYNEQFF. The CDR3 DNA reads TGTGCCAGCAGCTTAACGCTCAGCGGGGGGATCCCGAGCTCCTACAATGAGCAGTTCTTC.

This clonotype occurred a few times. This chain connects TRBV4-1 to TRBJ1-6; no clear D gene. Germline assignment: CDR1 MGHRA and CDR2 YSYEKL. Trimming cost V 1 base and J 0 bases, with 4 bases left between them. The CDR3 covers 15 residues. The CDR3 DNA follows: TGCGCCAGCAGCCAAGGGAGCTCCTATAATTCACCCCTCCACTTT. Its translation is CASSQGSSYNSPLHF.

The chain carries TRBV7-6 and TRBJ2-3, with TRBD1 matching 8 bases. The CDR3 extends over 16 amino acids. The V gene end was trimmed by 1 base and the J gene end by 8 bases; junction bases not matched to a gene: 11. CDR1 is SGHVS, CDR2 FNYEAQ, per germline. CDR3 nucleotides: TGTGCCAGCAGCTTAGAGGGCAGGGGGCGGTCTGGTACGCAGTATTTT. As protein: CASSLEGRGRSGTQYF.

The genes are TRBV5-1 and TRBJ2-5; possibly TRBD2 for D (5 bases). From germline, CDR1 is SGHRS and CDR2 YFSETQ. The CDR3 has 14 amino acids. Trimming removed 0 bases from V and 4 bases from J, with 10 bases in between. In DNA, the CDR3 is TGCGCCAGCAGCTTGGTCGAGGGCGCAGAGACCCAGTACTTC. This sequence encodes CASSLVEGAETQYF.

The genes are TRBV10-3 and TRBJ2-5, with TRBD2 identical over 7 bases. This CDR3 has 16 amino acids. Germline CDR1 is ENHRY and CDR2 is SYGVKD. Germline trimming cut 2 bases from V and 2 bases from J; bases unmatched to any gene: 8. The CDR3, as DNA: TGTGCCATCAGTGAGCCCTATAGCGGGTTTCAAGAGACCCAGTACTTC. It translates to CAISEPYSGFQETQYF.

This clonotype occurred many times. The J gene is TRBJ2-1, the V gene TRBV7-3; D is perhaps TRBD2 (5 bases). Trimming stripped 4 bases from V and 8 bases from J, with 15 bases between. Per germline, CDR1 SGHTA and CDR2 FQGTGA. The CDR3 sequence is 14 residues long. CDR3 region: CASSSRSWGDEQFF. DNA for the CDR3: TGTGCCAGCAGCTCAAGGTCGTGGGGAGATGAGCAGTTCTTC.

The rearrangement links TRBV2 to TRBJ2-7, with 7 bases aligning to TRBD1. V gave up 4 bases and J gave up 1 base; unmatched junction bases: 4. CDR1 and CDR2 from the germline V gene are SNHLY and FYNNEI. This CDR3 has 14 amino acids. This chain's CDR3 is CASSGQGTSYEQYV. The CDR3 nucleotides are TGTGCCAGCAGTGGACAGGGTACTTCCTACGAGCAGTACGTC.

The chain recombines TRBV7-9 with TRBJ2-5; maybe TRBD1 (5 bases). Germline loops: CDR1 SEHNR, CDR2 FQNEAQ (reference sequence). The V gene lost 3 bases and the J gene lost 1 base, with 15 bases spanning the gap. The CDR3 consists of 16 residues. The CDR3 region is CASSFQSRGGQETQYF. CDR3 nucleotides: TGTGCCAGCAGCTTCCAGAGTAGGGGTGGCCAAGAGACCCAGTACTTC.

The V gene is TRBV20-1, the J gene TRBJ2-5, with TRBD2 identical over 9 bases. V shed 3 bases, J shed 2 bases, and the junction held 7 bases outside the gene matches. The germline V gene encodes CDR1 DFQATT and CDR2 SNEGSKA (reference sequence). This CDR3 has 15 amino acids. CDR3 residues: CSASRSGGLQETQYF. For the CDR3, the DNA is TGCAGTGCTAGTCGCAGCGGGGGGCTACAAGAGACCCAGTACTTC.

This clonotype appeared many times. This rearrangement joins TRBV4-1 to TRBJ2-2; D perhaps matches TRBD2 (5 bases). Trimming pared 3 bases from V and 2 bases from J, leaving 10 bases between. Germline CDR1 is MGHRA and CDR2 is YSYEKL. The length of the CDR3 is 15 residues. The chain's CDR3 is CASSQRAPNTGELFF. The CDR3 DNA reads TGCGCCAGCAGCCAGCGGGCACCTAACACCGGGGAGCTGTTTTTT.

The table lists this clonotype with many counts. The rearrangement links TRBV6-2 or TRBV6-3 to TRBJ2-2, with D possibly called TRBD1 or TRBD2 (5 bases each). The ends were cut back, 6 bases at V and 4 bases at J, with 9 bases in the middle. The CDR3 has 13 residues. CDR1 and CDR2 (germline): MNHEY, SVGEGT. In nucleotides, the CDR3 is TGTGCCAGCAGGAAGGGGACCACCGGGGAGCTGTTTTTT. Translated, it gives CASRKGTTGELFF.

This clonotype was found many times. This chain links TRBV7-9 with TRBJ1-1, with 9 bases identical to TRBD1. Germline CDR1 reads SEHNR; CDR2 reads FQNEAQ (reference sequence). J lost 11 bases, V lost 6 bases, and 7 bases had no gene match. The CDR3 loop spans 12 amino acids. The CDR3, as DNA: TGTGCCAGCAGTTTGGGACAGGGTGAGGCTTTCTTT. Translation: CASSLGQGEAFF.